This is a list of T cell receptor beta chains from one sample in a study of T-cell memory formation after mild COVID-19. Each CDR3 protein is one row after TCRdb ran MiXCR on the 5' RACE reads. Of approximately 350,000 distinct CDR3 sequences listed, approximately 29% were seen once; the top ten hold about 13%. The sample comprised PBMCs or a T cell subset sorted from them (not recorded which). The receptors were gathered from an adult woman who had mild COVID-19 (a few samples of this study predate the infection). Cell type and time point are not known. CDR3s include the opening cysteine and the closing phenylalanine or tryptophan. D genes are given only for firm matches. Not all rows give a size; the values are once, few, many and, for expanded clones, a class.

NA	few	TRBV7-2	TRBJ1-5	TGTGCCAGCAGCTCCCGCAGAGATCAGCCCCAGCATTTT	CASSSRRDQPQHF
NA	NA	TRBV6-2/TRBV6-3	TRBJ1-2	TGTGCCAGCAGTTACGGGGAAAACTATGGCTACACCTTC	CASSYGENYGYTF
TRBD1	few	TRBV5-1	TRBJ2-7	TGCGCCAGCAGCGCCGGGACAGGTAGCTCCTACGAGCAGTACTTC	CASSAGTGSSYEQYF
NA	NA	TRBV11-3	TRBJ2-1	TGTGCCAGCAGCTCCTATGGGGGAGGTGAGCAGTTCTTC	CASSSYGGGEQFF
NA	NA	TRBV5-1	TRBJ2-7	TGCGCCAGCAGCTTGTTGTGGGGTTACGAGCAGTACTTC	CASSLLWGYEQYF
NA	NA	TRBV12-3/TRBV12-4	TRBJ2-3	TGTGCCAGCAGTTCCCTCCTAGGGGATACGCAGTATTTT	CASSSLLGDTQYF
NA	NA	TRBV7-9	TRBJ2-5	TGTGCCAGCAGCTCGCTAGGCCAAGAGACCCAGTACTTC	CASSSLGQETQYF
NA	NA	TRBV12-3/TRBV12-4	TRBJ2-1	TGTGCCAGCACCCTGCTAGCCGTCTACAATGAGCAGTTCTTC	CASTLLAVYNEQFF
NA	NA	TRBV7-9	TRBJ1-1	TGTGCCAGCAGAACACCGAACACTGAAGCTTTCTTT	CASRTPNTEAFF
NA	NA	TRBV7-6	TRBJ2-3	TGTGCCAGCAGCTCTGGGGGGGCCTCAGATACGCAGTATTTT	CASSSGGASDTQYF
NA	many	TRBV20-1	TRBJ2-2	TGCAGTGCTCGCCGGGGGGCAGCCAACACCGGGGAGCTGTTTTTT	CSARRGAANTGELFF
NA	NA	TRBV4-1	TRBJ2-7	TGCGCCAGCAGCCAAGTTACCAGGACGTACGAGCAGTACTTC	CASSQVTRTYEQYF
TRBD1	many	TRBV3-1	TRBJ2-7	TGTGCCAGCAGCTCCCGCGACAGGGGTTTCCACGAGCAGTACTTC	CASSSRDRGFHEQYF
TRBD2	NA	TRBV6-1	TRBJ2-7	TGTGCCAGCCGGGGGGGGAGCTCCTACGAGCAGTACTTC	CASRGGSSYEQYF
TRBD1	few	TRBV24-1	TRBJ2-7	TGTGCCACCAGTATGGGGACAGGGGTGGCCTACGAGCAGTACTTC	CATSMGTGVAYEQYF
NA	NA	TRBV5-1	TRBJ2-3	TGCGCCAGCAGCTTGCCTAGGGCAGATACGCAGTATTTT	CASSLPRADTQYF
NA	few	TRBV7-3	TRBJ2-7	TGTGCCAGCAGCTTGGCCGCGGACCCGGCCTACGAGCAGTACTTC	CASSLAADPAYEQYF
NA	few	TRBV5-8	TRBJ1-1	TGTGCCAGCAGCTTGGCCAGGGTCACTGAAGCTTTCTTT	CASSLARVTEAFF
NA	once	TRBV24-1	TRBJ2-2	TGTGCCACCAGTTGGTCCGGGGAGCTGTTTTTT	CATSWSGELFF
NA	NA	TRBV9	TRBJ1-3	TGTGCCAGCAGCCCTGGGATCTCTGGAAACACCATATATTTT	CASSPGISGNTIYF
TRBD2	few	TRBV29-1	TRBJ2-7	TGCAGCGTTGAATTGGGACTAGCGGGACTCTCCGAGCAGTACTTC	CSVELGLAGLSEQYF
TRBD2	few	TRBV13	TRBJ2-7	TGTGCCAGCAGCTCCCGAGGACTAGCGGGGCCAAGCTCCTACGAGCAGTACTTC	CASSSRGLAGPSSYEQYF
NA	once	TRBV2	TRBJ2-1	TGTGCCAGCAGAGCCGTCTTCAATGAGCAGTTCTTC	CASRAVFNEQFF
NA	NA	TRBV11-2	TRBJ2-1	TGTGCCAGCAGCTGGCGCGTGGACAATGAGCAGTTCTTC	CASSWRVDNEQFF
TRBD1	few	TRBV11-2	TRBJ2-7	TGTGCCAGCAAGCTTAGAGGGGGCGGTAGCTCCTACGAGCAGTACTTC	CASKLRGGGSSYEQYF
NA	NA	TRBV20-1	TRBJ2-1	TGCAGTTTTACCGGGACCTCGAGGTACAATGAGCAGTTCTTC	CSFTGTSRYNEQFF
NA	many	TRBV4-2	TRBJ2-7	TGTGCCAGCAGTCCGGACCTGGAGCAGCAGTACTTC	CASSPDLEQQYF
TRBD1	NA	TRBV5-1	TRBJ2-5	TGCGCCAGCAGCTCCCGGGAAAGGGGGCCCCAAGAGACCCAGTACTTC	CASSSRERGPQETQYF
TRBD2	NA	TRBV7-9	TRBJ2-3	TGTGCCAGCAGGCCGGGACTAGGGGTAGATACGCAGTATTTT	CASRPGLGVDTQYF
NA	NA	TRBV20-1	TRBJ2-1	TGCAGTGCTAGAGATGGGCTAGCGAGCAATGAGCAGTTCTTC	CSARDGLASNEQFF
TRBD2	NA	TRBV7-9	TRBJ2-5	TGTGCCAGCAGCTCCCCGGGACTAGCGGGGGAAAAGACCCAGTACTTC	CASSSPGLAGEKTQYF
TRBD2	NA	TRBV2	TRBJ2-4	TGTGCCAGCAGTGAGGCGGGAGGGGGAAACATTCAGTACTTC	CASSEAGGGNIQYF
NA	few	TRBV12-3/TRBV12-4	TRBJ1-6	TGTGCCAGCAGTTCTTTAAGACTCTCCTATAATTCACCCCTCCACTTT	CASSSLRLSYNSPLHF
TRBD1	NA	TRBV6-6	TRBJ1-6	TGTGCCAGCAGTCCCGGACAGGCCAATTCACCCCTCCACTTT	CASSPGQANSPLHF
TRBD1	NA	TRBV20-1	TRBJ1-1	TGCAGTGCTAATTCTGACAGGGGGGCTGAAGCTTTCTTT	CSANSDRGAEAFF
NA	NA	TRBV14	TRBJ2-3	TGTGCCAGCAGCCAACTTAGCCGCGGGGCGTTGAGAGATACGCAGTATTTT	CASSQLSRGALRDTQYF
TRBD2	NA	TRBV5-1	TRBJ2-7	TGCGCCAGCAGAGTGACTAGCGGGCCCTACGAGCAGTACTTC	CASRVTSGPYEQYF
NA	NA	TRBV24-1	TRBJ2-3	TGTGCCACCAGTGACCCTCCTCACCAGGGTACGCAGTATTTT	CATSDPPHQGTQYF
NA	many	TRBV24-1	TRBJ2-1	TGTGCCACCAGTGATTTGGCAGGGATCGGTAGTGAGCAGTTCTTC	CATSDLAGIGSEQFF
TRBD1	NA	TRBV12-3/TRBV12-4	TRBJ1-1	TGTGCCAGCAGTGAGGACAGGAAGAACACTGAAGCTTTCTTT	CASSEDRKNTEAFF
NA	NA	TRBV5-1	TRBJ2-7	TGCGCCAGCAGTCCCGGCCAGTACTACGAGCAGTACTTC	CASSPGQYYEQYF
NA	few	TRBV29-1	TRBJ2-2	TGCAGCGTTGGTCTCCCTCGGGGCCCCGGGGTCGGGGAGCTGTTTTTT	CSVGLPRGPGVGELFF
TRBD2	NA	TRBV6-6	TRBJ2-3	TGTGCCAGCAGTTACGGACTAGCGGGAGGCACAGATACGCAGTATTTT	CASSYGLAGGTDTQYF
NA	once	TRBV21-1	TRBJ1-3	TGTGCCAGCAGCAACTCAAACACCATATATTTT	CASSNSNTIYF
NA	NA	TRBV6-5	TRBJ1-5	TGTGCCAGCAGTGCCAATCCGACAGTAAATCAGCCCCAGCATTTT	CASSANPTVNQPQHF
NA	NA	TRBV6-1	TRBJ1-6	TGTGCCAGCAGTGACGCTTCCGGGTCTAGGGGTTCACCCCTCCACTTT	CASSDASGSRGSPLHF
NA	NA	TRBV6-6	TRBJ1-2	TGTGCCAGCAGTTACTCGAAATCCGGGGCCGCAGTCGTCAACTATGGCTACACCTTC	CASSYSKSGAAVVNYGYTF